This TCR beta chain derives from a study of response to subunit inactivated influenza vaccine. Study conclusions and caveats: The authors suggested that few new T cells are recruited per seasonal influenza vaccination.

MiXCR was run by TCRdb on the RT-PCR reads, yielding one entry per CDR3 protein. The sample has hundreds of thousands of distinct CDR3 sequences, about a sixth seen once. The CDR3 extends over 11 amino acids. Germline assignment: CDR1 LNHDA and CDR2 SQIVND (reference sequence). V shed 3 bases and J shed 7 bases, with 3 bases lying between them. This clonotype was detected only a few times. The antigen remains undetermined. The V call is TRBV19, the J call TRBJ2-2; D uncertain. Sequencing used PBMCs from blood, obtained 11 to 12 days after vaccination. The receptor's source is a man in his fifties or sixties who received an inactivated influenza vaccine. The CDR3 reads CASSMIGELFF. CDR3 DNA: TGTGCCAGTAGTATGATCGGGGAGCTGTTTTTT.